This T cell receptor (beta chain) was profiled in a study of brain T cells in children with intractable seizures. This clone showed up just once. Germline CDR1 reads MNHEY; CDR2 reads SVGEGT. This CDR3 has 19 residues. Losses at the gene ends were 1 base for V and 0 bases for J; bases not matched to a gene: 3. Method: immunoSEQ multiplex PCR; TCRdb's copy keeps in-frame clones and lacks some. The sample consists of about 64,000 clones, 95% to 96% of them appearing once. This TCR was recovered from a boy under two years old with focal cortical dysplasia and intractable seizures. This chain links TRBV6-2 or TRBV6-3 with TRBJ2-2; 15 nucleotides line up with TRBD2. The specimen comprised peripheral blood, sampled at surgery. This chain's CDR3 is CASSYWGLAGGPNTGELFF. CDR3 DNA sequence: TGTGCCAGCAGTTACTGGGGACTAGCGGGGGGCCCGAACACCGGGGAGCTGTTTTTT.